These 27 T cell receptor beta chains were all obtained from the same sample, sequenced in a study of technical replicates of blood from a handful of donors. Profiled with immunoSEQ multiplex PCR; TCRdb holds only in-frame clones, not every one. Of tens of thousands of clones listed, roughly 91% are singletons. The sequenced material came from T cells isolated from PBMCs. Every receptor here comes from a human donor in good health. Some clones in this sample may be carry-over from other donors' samples.

The chain uses TRBV15 and TRBJ2-3; D gene unclear. Germline V gene lookup returns CDR1 LNHNV and CDR2 YYDKDF (reference sequence). The CDR3 consists of 15 residues. V was pared by 3 bases and J by 2 bases, with 12 bases between. The CDR3 bases are TGTGCCACCAGCAGGCAAGGTGGGCCCACAGATACGCAGTATTTT. As protein: CATSRQGGPTDTQYF. Together with reference TRBV15 and TRBJ2-3, the CDR3 gives the full variable domain: DAMVIQNPRYQVTQFGKPVTLSCSQTLNHNVMYWYQQKSSQAPKLLFHYYDKDFNNEADTPDNFQSRRPNTSFCFLDIRSPGLGDTAMYLCATSRQGGPTDTQYFGPGTRLTVL.

The CDR3 loop reads CASSQGLDSNYGYTF. CDR3 coding DNA: TGCGCCAGCAGCCAAGGCCTTGACAGTAACTATGGCTACACCTTC. The rearrangement uses TRBV4-1 and TRBJ1-2; perhaps TRBD1 as D (5 bases). V was trimmed by 1 base and J by 1 base, leaving 10 bases between them. CDR1 and CDR2 from the germline V gene are MGHRA and YSYEKL. This CDR3 spans 15 amino acids.

This chain uses TRBV11-2 with TRBJ2-1; 14 bases line up with TRBD2. The ends lost 3 bases at V and 4 bases at J; junction bases unmatched: 8. Germline loops: CDR1 SGHAT, CDR2 FQNNGV. The CDR3 loop spans 18 amino acids. The CDR3 DNA is TGTGCCAGCAGCTTGATTAAGACTAGCGGGAGGGCGTACAATGAGCAGTTCTTC. This sequence encodes CASSLIKTSGRAYNEQFF.

The genes are TRBV27 and TRBJ1-5, with 8 bases that match TRBD1. CDR1 is MNHEY, CDR2 SMNVEV, per germline (reference sequence). The CDR3 spans 14 residues. V lost 4 bases and J lost 5; bases outside the gene matches: 4. The CDR3 DNA reads TGTGCCAGCAGTTCAAGGGACAGGTATCAGCCCCAGCATTTT. Encoded protein: CASSSRDRYQPQHF.

In nucleotides, the CDR3 is TGTGCCAGCAGCTTAACAGGGGGCAGGAATGCTTTCTTT. Translating it yields CASSLTGGRNAFF. The V call is TRBV5-8, the J call TRBJ1-1, with TRBD1 matching over 9 bases. V lost 2 bases, J lost 11 bases, and 7 bases stayed unmatched. Germline V gene sequence: CDR1 SGHTS, CDR2 YDEGEE. CDR3 length: 13 amino acids.

The chain couples TRBV2 to TRBJ1-6; no firm D call. Germline V gives CDR1 SNHLY, CDR2 FYNNEI. CDR3 size: 13 residues. V was clipped by 9 bases and J by 9 bases, with 15 bases between them. The CDR3 reads CASRSERLSPLHF. CDR3 sequence (DNA): TGTGCCAGTAGGTCGGAGCGGCTTTCACCCCTCCACTTT.

The sample holds one count of this clone. The V call is TRBV6-1, the J call TRBJ1-1, with 7 nucleotides matching TRBD1. The junction had 14 bases not matched to a gene; V was cut back by 3 bases and J by 4 bases. Germline V CDR1 and CDR2: MNHNS, SASEGT. This CDR3 spans 17 amino acids. The CDR3 reads CASSENPLISGGTEAFF. The CDR3 nucleotides are TGTGCCAGCAGTGAGAACCCCCTAATCTCAGGGGGCACTGAAGCTTTCTTT.

This chain links TRBV27 with TRBJ2-7; 9 positions match TRBD2. The V gene end was trimmed by 6 bases and the J gene end by 2 bases; junction bases not matched to a gene: 14. Germline-derived CDR1 and CDR2 are MNHEY and SMNVEV (reference sequence). The CDR3 runs 17 residues. The CDR3 loop reads CASRRLGRTSVTYEQYF. In nucleotides, the CDR3 is TGTGCCAGCAGGAGACTAGGTCGGACTAGCGTCACCTACGAGCAGTACTTC.

This rearrangement joins TRBV29-1 to TRBJ2-7; a possible D gene is TRBD2 (5 bases). The V and J ends lost 5 bases and 0 bases respectively, with 11 bases between them. Germline V gives CDR1 SQVTM, CDR2 ANQGSEA. CDR3 length: 13 residues. The CDR3 protein is CSVSKRHSYEQYF. The CDR3 DNA reads TGCAGCGTTTCCAAGCGGCACTCCTACGAGCAGTACTTC.

The V call is TRBV10-1, the J call TRBJ2-1; 9 bases agree with TRBD1. CDR3 length: 14 amino acids. Per the germline V gene, CDR1 is WNHNN and CDR2 is SYGVQD (reference sequence). V gave up 1 base and J gave up 10 bases; unmatched junction bases: 5. The CDR3 reads CASSELQGAGEQFF. DNA for the CDR3: TGCGCCAGCAGTGAGTTACAGGGGGCTGGCGAGCAGTTCTTC.

The chain combines TRBV5-1 with TRBJ2-5; possibly TRBD2 for D (5 bases). Trimming removed 1 base from V and 5 bases from J, with 12 bases in between. The length of the CDR3 is 14 residues. Per germline, CDR1 SGHRS and CDR2 YFSETQ. The CDR3 sequence is CASSLRGVEETQYF. Written as DNA, the CDR3 is TGCGCCAGCAGCTTGCGGGGAGTCGAGGAGACCCAGTACTTC.

The V and J genes are TRBV27 and TRBJ2-7; TRBD2 matches at 8 bases. The germline V gene has CDR1 MNHEY and CDR2 SMNVEV (reference sequence). V shed 6 bases and J 2 bases; nucleotides not matched to a gene: 6. The CDR3 has 14 amino acids. The CDR3 is CASRSIAGTYEQYF. The CDR3 coding sequence is TGTGCCAGCAGGTCTATAGCGGGGACCTACGAGCAGTACTTC.

The V and J genes are TRBV7-9 and TRBJ2-7; 7 bases map to TRBD1. Looked up from germline, CDR1 is SEHNR and CDR2 is FQNEAQ (reference sequence). After removal of 5 bases from V and 2 bases from J, the junction contained 9 bases not matched to a gene. The length of the CDR3 is 15 residues. The chain's CDR3 is CASSITGTAPYEQYF. CDR3 in DNA: TGTGCCAGCAGCATTACCGGGACAGCCCCCTACGAGCAGTACTTC.

The V and J genes are TRBV2 and TRBJ2-1, with 12 nucleotides matching TRBD2. Unmatched junction bases numbered 3, after V lost 1 base and J lost 8 bases. The CDR3 has 15 amino acids. Germline V gene lookup returns CDR1 SNHLY and CDR2 FYNNEI. CDR3 sequence: CASSEGTSGNYEQFF. The CDR3, as DNA: TGTGCCAGCAGTGAAGGGACTAGCGGGAACTATGAGCAGTTCTTC.

V and J are TRBV2 and TRBJ2-3; 10 bases fit TRBD2. CDR1 SNHLY and CDR2 FYNNEI come from the germline V gene. Unmatched junction bases numbered 0, after V lost 3 bases and J lost 3 bases. The CDR3 is 14 amino acids. CDR3 in DNA: TGTGCCAGCAGTGAGGGACTAGCGACAGATACGCAGTATTTT. Its translation: CASSEGLATDTQYF.

The chain couples TRBV6-6 to TRBJ1-1; a weak D match, TRBD1 (5 bases). V lost 1 base, J lost 5 bases, and 11 bases lay in between. Germline V gene data show CDR1 as MNHNY and CDR2 as SVGAGI (reference sequence). CDR3 size: 14 residues. DNA for the CDR3: TGTGCCAGCAGTTACTGGGGGGTCGCGACTGAAGCTTTCTTT. It specifies CASSYWGVATEAFF.

The chain has TRBV14 and TRBJ2-1; 7 bases align to TRBD2. Germline V gene sequence: CDR1 SGHDN, CDR2 FVKESK. The junction had 9 bases not matched to a gene; V was cut back by 0 bases and J by 7 bases. This CDR3 spans 16 amino acids. The CDR3: CASSQDFGRERNEQFF. CDR3 nucleotide sequence: TGTGCCAGCAGCCAAGATTTCGGGCGGGAGCGTAATGAGCAGTTCTTC.

Only one count was recorded for this clone. The rearrangement links TRBV27 to TRBJ1-1; weak D call: TRBD1 (5 bases). CDR1 MNHEY and CDR2 SMNVEV come from the germline V gene (reference sequence). The CDR3 consists of 15 residues. V was cut by 7 bases and J by 3 bases, with 18 bases left in between. The chain's CDR3 is CASILTGAYYTEAFF. DNA for the CDR3: TGTGCCAGCATCCTGACTGGGGCTTACTACACTGAAGCTTTCTTT.

The chain recombines TRBV30 with TRBJ1-2; TRBD1 is a possible D gene (6 bases). The CDR3 runs to 17 residues. The germline V gene has CDR1 GTSNPN and CDR2 SVGIG (reference sequence). V lost 0 bases to trimming and J lost 2 bases, with 19 bases between them. CDR3 nucleotide sequence: TGTGCCTGGAGTGTCCCACCCCTACAGGGTCGGAACTATGGCTACACCTTC. Its translation is CAWSVPPLQGRNYGYTF.

V is TRBV27 and J is TRBJ2-1; D possibly corresponds to TRBD1 (5 bases). Germline V gene sequence: CDR1 MNHEY, CDR2 SMNVEV (reference sequence). The CDR3 consists of 13 residues. With 5 bases removed from V and 4 bases from J, the gap between germline ends came to 9 bases. This CDR3 is CASSQGFYNEQFF. The CDR3 coding sequence is TGTGCCAGCAGTCAGGGTTTTTACAATGAGCAGTTCTTC.

The genes are TRBV6-5 and TRBJ2-7; D perhaps matches TRBD1 (5 bases). Trimming took 5 bases from V and 3 from J, leaving 8 bases between them. The CDR3 runs 12 residues. The germline CDR1 and CDR2 sequences are MNHEY and SVGAGI. The CDR3 here is CASSTGIYEQYF. The CDR3 nucleotides read TGTGCCAGCAGTACAGGAATCTACGAGCAGTACTTC.

J is TRBJ2-2 and V is TRBV6-5; 7 bases agree with TRBD2. The V segment lost 4 bases and the J segment 6 bases; nucleotides outside the gene matches: 5. The CDR3 extends over 14 amino acids. Germline CDR1 reads MNHEY; CDR2 reads SVGAGI. This CDR3 is CASSSFRGAGELFF. Written as DNA, the CDR3 is TGTGCCAGCAGTTCATTTCGGGGGGCCGGGGAGCTGTTTTTT.

A few counts support this clone. V usage is TRBV29-1 and J usage is TRBJ2-7; TRBD2 matches 8 bases. J lost 6 bases, V lost 1 base, and 8 bases had no gene match. The CDR3 is 14 residues long. Germline values: CDR1 SQVTM, CDR2 ANQGSEA. The CDR3 sequence is CSVEGRGGHVEQYF. The CDR3 nucleotides are TGCAGCGTTGAAGGCCGCGGGGGGCATGTCGAGCAGTACTTC.

The chain is built from TRBV18 and TRBJ2-7; D is uncertain. V was pared by 0 bases and J by 3 bases, with 6 bases between. The V gene's germline CDR1 is KGHSH and CDR2 LQKENI. The CDR3 is 13 residues long. CDR3 protein: CASSPPLLYEQYF. CDR3 in DNA: TGTGCCAGCTCACCACCGCTACTCTACGAGCAGTACTTC.

The table lists this clone with a count of one. The rearrangement uses TRBV11-2 and TRBJ2-5; D ambiguous. The CDR3 loop spans 11 amino acids. CDR1 and CDR2 from the germline V gene are SGHAT and FQNNGV. V was trimmed by 2 bases and J by 10 bases, leaving 8 bases between them. The CDR3 spells CASSLKSIQYF. In DNA form, the CDR3 reads TGTGCCAGCAGCTTAAAGAGTATCCAGTACTTC.

This chain connects TRBV7-8 to TRBJ1-5, with D hard to call. CDR3 length: 17 amino acids. Germline loops: CDR1 SGHVS, CDR2 FQNEAQ. Trimming took off 1 base at V and 2 bases at J, with 15 bases between the two ends. This chain's CDR3 is CASSLVAAVGGNQPQHF. The CDR3 DNA is TGTGCCAGCAGCTTAGTGGCAGCGGTGGGCGGCAATCAGCCCCAGCATTTT.

V usage is TRBV28 and J usage is TRBJ2-3; D may be TRBD2 (6 bases). CDR1 MDHEN and CDR2 SYDVKM come from the germline V gene. CDR3 length equals 18 residues. V lost 8 bases to trimming and J lost 0 bases, with 24 bases between them. The CDR3 DNA reads TGTGCCAGCTCCCCGAAGACCATAGCGGCCTCTAGCACAGATACGCAGTATTTT. Translated, it gives CASSPKTIAASSTDTQYF.